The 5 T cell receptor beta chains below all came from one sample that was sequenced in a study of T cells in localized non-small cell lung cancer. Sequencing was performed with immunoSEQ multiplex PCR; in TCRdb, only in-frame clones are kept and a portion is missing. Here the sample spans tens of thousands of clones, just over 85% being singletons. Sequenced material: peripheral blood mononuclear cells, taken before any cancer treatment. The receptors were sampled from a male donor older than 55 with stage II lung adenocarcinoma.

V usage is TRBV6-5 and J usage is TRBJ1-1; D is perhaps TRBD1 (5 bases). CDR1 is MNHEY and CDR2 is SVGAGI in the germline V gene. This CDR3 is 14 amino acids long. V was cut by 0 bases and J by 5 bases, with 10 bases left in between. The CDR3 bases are TGTGCCAGCAGTTACTCTGGGGGAGGGACTGAAGCTTTCTTT. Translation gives CASSYSGGGTEAFF.

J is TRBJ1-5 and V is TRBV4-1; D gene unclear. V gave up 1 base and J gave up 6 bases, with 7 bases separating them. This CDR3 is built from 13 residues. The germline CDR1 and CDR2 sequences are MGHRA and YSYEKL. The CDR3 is CASSQGGFQPQHF. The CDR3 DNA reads TGCGCCAGCAGCCAAGGAGGATTTCAGCCCCAGCATTTT.

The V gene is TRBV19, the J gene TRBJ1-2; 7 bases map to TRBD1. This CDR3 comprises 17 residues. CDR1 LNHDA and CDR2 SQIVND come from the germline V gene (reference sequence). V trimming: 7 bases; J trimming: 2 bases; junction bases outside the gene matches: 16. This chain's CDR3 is CASNPDRLITANYGYTF. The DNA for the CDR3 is TGTGCCAGTAATCCGGACAGGTTGATAACTGCAAACTATGGCTACACCTTC.

Written as DNA, the CDR3 is TGCGCCAGCAGACCCCCGGGGGCAGGACAGGGCGTCCACGAGCAGTACTTC. This codes for CASRPPGAGQGVHEQYF. V gene TRBV23-1 combines with J gene TRBJ2-7; 8 bases are a match to TRBD1. TRBV23-1 is an ORF; its function is uncertain. With 6 bases clipped from V and 5 bases from J, the junction kept 18 bases outside the gene matches. The length of the CDR3 is 17 residues.

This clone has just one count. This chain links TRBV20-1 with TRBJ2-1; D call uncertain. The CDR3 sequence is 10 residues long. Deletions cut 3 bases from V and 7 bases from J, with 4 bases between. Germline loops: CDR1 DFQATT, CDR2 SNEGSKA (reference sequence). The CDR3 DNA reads TGCAGTGCTAGGGTAAATGAGCAGTTCTTC. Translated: CSARVNEQFF.